This passage covers 15 T cell receptor beta chains from one sample sequenced in a study of cytomegalovirus exposure and HLA in healthy donors. Researchers ran the PCR with 60 Vbeta and 13 Jbeta primers. TCRdb's table, derived via immunoSEQ multiplex PCR, lists solely in-frame clones and lacks some. The table has approximately 190,000 clones, approximately 85% seen once. Source material: PBMCs. The receptors here all came from a woman between 45 and 65 years old in good health and CMV-seropositive.

The chain combines TRBV19 with TRBJ2-1; TRBD2 matches 7 bases. Unmatched junction bases numbered 4, after V lost 6 bases and J lost 2 bases. The CDR3 totals 14 residues. Per the germline V gene, CDR1 is LNHDA and CDR2 is SQIVND (reference sequence). For the CDR3, the DNA is TGTGCCAGTAGCGGACTAGGGGCCTACAATGAGCAGTTCTTC. It is translated as CASSGLGAYNEQFF.

This chain joins TRBV30 and TRBJ1-2, with TRBD1 as a possible D gene (5 bases). This CDR3 is 15 amino acids long. Germline assignment: CDR1 GTSNPN and CDR2 SVGIG (reference sequence). Trimming took 0 bases from V and 2 from J, leaving 13 bases between them. This CDR3 reads CAWSVRDSSNYGYTF. The CDR3 DNA is TGTGCCTGGAGTGTACGTGACAGCAGCAACTATGGCTACACCTTC.

This chain uses TRBV4-1 with TRBJ2-6; D unclear. Germline V gene data show CDR1 as MGHRA and CDR2 as YSYEKL. V lost 4 bases to trimming and J lost 0 bases, with 13 bases between them. The CDR3 consists of 17 residues. CDR3 coding DNA: TGCGCCAGCAGCCGCGGAGATCTTGGCTCTGGGGCCAACGTCCTGACTTTC. It specifies CASSRGDLGSGANVLTF.

The chain is built from TRBV6-6 and TRBJ1-5, with D hard to call. Germline V CDR1 and CDR2: MNHNY, SVGAGI (reference sequence). CDR3 length equals 13 residues. The V gene lost 8 bases and the J gene lost 0 bases, with 8 bases spanning the gap. The CDR3 DNA sequence: TGTGCCAGCGGCCAAAATAGCAATCAGCCCCAGCATTTT. Its translation: CASGQNSNQPQHF.

The gene calls are TRBV29-1 and TRBJ2-7; 9 bases map to TRBD2. CDR3 length: 13 residues. Losses at the gene ends were 7 bases for V and 6 bases for J; bases not matched to a gene: 10. Germline V gives CDR1 SQVTM, CDR2 ANQGSEA. CDR3 loop: CSAGGGRASEQYF. In DNA form, the CDR3 reads TGCAGCGCGGGGGGCGGGAGGGCCTCCGAGCAGTACTTC.

This clone was observed a handful of times. The chain has TRBV6-6 and TRBJ2-3; D is possibly TRBD1 (6 bases). With 5 bases removed from V and 9 bases from J, the gap between germline ends came to 18 bases. Looked up from germline, CDR1 is MNHNY and CDR2 is SVGAGI (reference sequence). There are 14 residues in the CDR3. Here the CDR3 DNA reads TGTGCCAGCAGTGATGGACAGCCTTTGACGACGCAGTATTTT. Translated, it gives CASSDGQPLTTQYF.

V gene TRBV7-9 combines with J gene TRBJ2-6; TRBD1 agrees at 7 bases. This CDR3 contains 15 residues. The V segment lost 6 bases and the J segment 2 bases; nucleotides outside the gene matches: 4. Germline V gene sequence: CDR1 SEHNR, CDR2 FQNEAQ (reference sequence). CDR3 in DNA: TGTGCCAGCAGTTTCCAGGGGGCTGGGGCCAACGTCCTGACTTTC. This sequence encodes CASSFQGAGANVLTF.

The chain joins TRBV30 to TRBJ2-5; 8 bases are shared with TRBD1. The germline V gene encodes CDR1 GTSNPN and CDR2 SVGIG (reference sequence). The CDR3 totals 13 residues. After removal of 6 bases from V and 5 bases from J, the junction contained 8 bases not matched to a gene. The chain's CDR3 is CACLRGPGETQYF. CDR3 bases: TGTGCCTGTCTCAGGGGGCCTGGGGAGACCCAGTACTTC. The full variable domain, with the rest looked up from reference TRBV30 and TRBJ2-5, is SQTIHQWPATLVQPVGSPLSLECTVEGTSNPNLYWYRQAAGRGLQLLFYSVGIGQISSEVPQNLSASRPQDRQFILSSKKLLLSDSGFYLCACLRGPGETQYFGPGTRLLVL.

The chain couples TRBV9 to TRBJ2-3, with 10 positions matching TRBD2. V shed 0 bases, J shed 3 bases, and the junction held 10 bases outside the gene matches. Germline V CDR1 and CDR2: SGDLS, YYNGEE. This CDR3 comprises 18 residues. CDR3 nucleotides: TGTGCCAGCAGCGTAGCCGGGGGCGCAGCGGGAGGGACAGATACGCAGTATTTT. Amino acids: CASSVAGGAAGGTDTQYF.

The chain links TRBV29-1 to TRBJ1-2; 11 positions match TRBD1. The CDR3 extends over 14 amino acids. With V trimmed by 2 bases and J by 5 bases, 4 bases remained unmatched. Per the germline V gene, CDR1 is SQVTM and CDR2 is ANQGSEA. In DNA form, the CDR3 reads TGCAGCGTTGAACGAGGACAGGGGGCTTATGGCTACACCTTC. This encodes CSVERGQGAYGYTF. The whole variable domain, filled in from reference TRBV29-1 and TRBJ1-2, reads SAVISQKPSRDICQRGTSLTIQCQVDSQVTMMFWYRQQPGQSLTLIATANQGSEATYESGFVIDKFPISRPNLTFSTLTVSNMSPEDSSIYLCSVERGQGAYGYTFGSGTRLTVV.

The chain combines TRBV18 with TRBJ1-2; no clear D. The CDR3 has 14 amino acids. Germline assignment: CDR1 KGHSH and CDR2 LQKENI. Trimming removed 3 bases at V and 2 bases at J, with 10 bases between. The chain's CDR3 is CASSPRADNYGYTF. The CDR3 DNA reads as TGTGCCAGCTCACCCCGAGCGGACAACTATGGCTACACCTTC.

The CDR3 reads CASSLGKGGDTQYF. CDR3 sequence (DNA): TGTGCCAGCAGTCTGGGAAAAGGGGGAGATACGCAGTATTTT. This chain uses TRBV6-5 with TRBJ2-3, with a weak D call TRBD1 (6 bases). The CDR3 has 14 residues. Germline V gene lookup returns CDR1 MNHEY and CDR2 SVGAGI. V lost 5 bases and J lost 5, with 14 bases in between.

The chain employs TRBV7-8 and TRBJ2-3, with no clear D. Trimming took 4 bases from V and 4 from J, leaving 9 bases between them. Germline lookup yields CDR1 SGHVS and CDR2 FQNEAQ. This CDR3 has 13 amino acids. DNA for the CDR3: TGTGCCAGCAGCTCCAGAAACGCAGATACGCAGTATTTT. Translation: CASSSRNADTQYF.

This chain joins TRBV19 and TRBJ1-1, with TRBD1 matching over 8 bases. CDR1 and CDR2 (germline): LNHDA, SQIVND (reference sequence). The V gene end was trimmed by 4 bases and the J gene end by 1 base; junction bases not matched to a gene: 2. The length of the CDR3 is 14 residues. CDR3 nucleotides: TGTGCCAGTAGTACAGGGGGCTGGAACACTGAAGCTTTCTTT. This encodes CASSTGGWNTEAFF.

V gene TRBV6-1 combines with J gene TRBJ2-7, with TRBD2 identical over 15 bases. The CDR3 extends over 18 amino acids. V lost 1 base, J lost 3 bases, and 7 bases stayed unmatched. Germline assignment: CDR1 MNHNS and CDR2 SASEGT. The DNA for the CDR3 is TGTGCCAGCAGTGAAGGGGGACTAGCGGGAGGACGTCACTACGAGCAGTACTTC. Translating it yields CASSEGGLAGGRHYEQYF.